The 30 T cell receptor beta chains in this list originate from one sample, sequenced in a study of neurological immune-mediated disorders. Each CDR3 protein is one row after TCRdb ran MiXCR on the 5' RACE reads. The sample lists 25,000 to 35,000 distinct CDR3 sequences, roughly 4.4% occurring once. Material: PBMCs. The origin of the receptors is a man between 18 and 29 years old in good health.

This clonotype was seen repeatedly, ten times or more. The genes are TRBV7-2 and TRBJ2-7; D is perhaps TRBD2 (7 bases). Trimming stripped 5 bases from V and 5 bases from J, with 19 bases between. This CDR3 has 15 residues. Germline V gene lookup returns CDR1 SGHTA and CDR2 FQGNSA. The DNA of the CDR3 is TGTGCCAGCAGCCCCCCTCGGGGGGCCGTCCACGAGCAGTACTTC. Translated: CASSPPRGAVHEQYF.

This clonotype appeared many times. V and J are TRBV9 and TRBJ2-2; possibly TRBD2 for D (7 bases). The CDR3 is 16 amino acids. The germline gives CDR1 SGDLS, CDR2 YYNGEE. Deletions cut 0 bases from V and 3 bases from J, with 12 bases between. The CDR3 nucleotides read TGTGCCAGCAGCGTAGTAGGGGGGGCGCACACCGGGGAGCTGTTTTTT. This codes for CASSVVGGAHTGELFF.

This clonotype was recorded many times. The chain recombines TRBV7-2 with TRBJ1-3, with D hard to call. Looked up from germline, CDR1 is SGHTA and CDR2 is FQGNSA. This CDR3 is 15 amino acids long. The V and J ends lost 5 bases and 4 bases respectively, with 15 bases between them. CDR3 DNA sequence: TGTGCCAGCAGCGCCGATTTGGCAGGCGGAAACACCATATATTTT. This sequence encodes CASSADLAGGNTIYF.

This clonotype occurred many times. This chain uses TRBV11-3 with TRBJ1-1; 11 bases match TRBD1. This CDR3 spans 14 amino acids. J lost 7 bases, V lost 5 bases, and 6 bases had no gene match. Germline V gene data show CDR1 as SGHNT and CDR2 as YENEEA. The CDR3 DNA reads TGTGCCAGCAGCCCCGGACAGGGGGCTGGTGAAGCTTTCTTT. Translation: CASSPGQGAGEAFF.

This clonotype was counted many times. The rearrangement uses TRBV12-3 or TRBV12-4 and TRBJ1-1; no reliable D call. Trimming stripped 3 bases from V and 4 bases from J, with 9 bases between. The CDR3 is 13 residues long. The CDR3 bases are TGTGCCAGCAGTTTCGGGGAAGGCACTGAAGCTTTCTTT. Translated, it gives CASSFGEGTEAFF.

This clonotype was found many times. The V call is TRBV7-8, the J call TRBJ2-7, with D uncertain. V was clipped by 5 bases and J by 2 bases, with 10 bases between them. CDR3 length: 13 residues. Germline CDR1 and CDR2: SGHVS and FQNEAQ. CDR3 protein: CASSPRMAYEQYF. In nucleotides, the CDR3 is TGTGCCAGCAGCCCCAGGATGGCCTACGAGCAGTACTTC.

This clonotype was recorded many times. CDR3 bases: TGTGCCAGCAGTCATCCAGGGGCTGAAGCTTTCTTT. It encodes CASSHPGAEAFF. The gene calls are TRBV27 and TRBJ1-1; a weak D match, TRBD1 (6 bases). Germline CDR1 is MNHEY and CDR2 is SMNVEV (reference sequence). V shed 5 bases and J shed 6 bases, with 10 bases lying between them. The CDR3 is 12 amino acids.

This clonotype was found many times. The V gene is TRBV5-1, the J gene TRBJ1-1; no clear D. V lost 4 bases, J lost 6 bases, and 10 bases lay in between. The length of the CDR3 is 12 residues. Looked up from germline, CDR1 is SGHRS and CDR2 is YFSETQ. CDR3 nucleotide sequence: TGCGCCAGCAGCCGACGACCCCCTGAAGCTTTCTTT. Protein product: CASSRRPPEAFF.

This clonotype was counted at least ten times. J is TRBJ2-3 and V is TRBV18; D assignment may be TRBD1 or TRBD2 (5 bases each). This CDR3 contains 15 residues. CDR1 is KGHSH, CDR2 LQKENI, per germline. The ends were cut back, 5 bases at V and 2 bases at J, with 14 bases in the middle. The CDR3 bases are TGTGCCAGCTCAGGGATGGGACGCCACACAGATACGCAGTATTTT. This sequence encodes CASSGMGRHTDTQYF.

In this sample, this clonotype turned up many times. The V and J genes are TRBV5-4 and TRBJ1-2, with D tentatively TRBD1 (5 bases). The CDR3 length is 14 residues. V was trimmed by 4 bases and J by 7 bases, leaving 17 bases between them. Germline loops: CDR1 SGHNT, CDR2 YYREEE (reference sequence). Written as DNA, the CDR3 is TGTGCCAGCAGCCTTTTCGGGGACCCCTCTGGCTACACCTTC. As protein: CASSLFGDPSGYTF.

This clonotype was observed at least ten times. The rearrangement links TRBV5-1 to TRBJ2-1, with 11 bases lining up with TRBD2. V trimming: 1 base; J trimming: 2 bases; junction bases outside the gene matches: 11. Germline values: CDR1 SGHRS, CDR2 YFSETQ. The CDR3 covers 19 residues. This CDR3 reads CASSLTELAGVGAYNEQFF. CDR3 nucleotides: TGCGCCAGCAGCTTGACCGAACTAGCGGGGGTTGGGGCCTACAATGAGCAGTTCTTC.

This clonotype was recorded at least ten times. The chain links TRBV20-1 to TRBJ1-3; 8 bases fit TRBD1. The CDR3 runs 19 residues. The V segment lost 2 bases and the J segment 8 bases; nucleotides outside the gene matches: 23. Per germline, CDR1 DFQATT and CDR2 SNEGSKA (reference sequence). CDR3 coding DNA: TGCAGTGCTAGACGGCGGTTGGCAGGGGGCCTTTCCGTATCGGACACCATATATTTT. Residues: CSARRRLAGGLSVSDTIYF.

This clonotype was seen many times. This chain joins TRBV7-2 and TRBJ2-1, with TRBD2 matching 7 bases. Trimming removed 5 bases from V and 0 bases from J; junction bases left unmatched: 4. CDR1 and CDR2 (germline): SGHTA, FQGNSA. This CDR3 has 15 amino acids. CDR3 sequence: CASSAGLVSYNEQFF. CDR3 sequence (DNA): TGTGCCAGCAGCGCTGGACTAGTCTCCTACAATGAGCAGTTCTTC.

This clonotype came up many times. This chain links TRBV5-6 with TRBJ2-1; tentatively, D is TRBD2 (5 bases). V lost 4 bases to trimming and J lost 6 bases, with 17 bases between them. The CDR3 contains 15 residues. Germline CDR1 and CDR2: SGHDT and YYEEEE. The DNA of the CDR3 is TGTGCCAGCAGCAGGGAGCAGGTTAAAGGCAATGAGCAGTTCTTC. Encoded protein: CASSREQVKGNEQFF.

This clonotype was counted at least ten times. The chain carries TRBV20-1 and TRBJ2-5, with D perhaps assigned TRBD1 or TRBD2 (5 bases each). The germline CDR1 and CDR2 sequences are DFQATT and SNEGSKA (reference sequence). V dropped 3 bases and J dropped 5 bases, with 16 bases sitting between them. The CDR3 runs to 14 residues. Written as DNA, the CDR3 is TGCAGTGCTAGGGAGGTGGGGCAGTGGGAGACCCAGTACTTC. This gives the protein CSAREVGQWETQYF.

This clonotype was found many times. The gene calls are TRBV27 and TRBJ2-7; D is uncertain. Germline values: CDR1 MNHEY, CDR2 SMNVEV (reference sequence). This CDR3 spans 12 amino acids. Trimming left V 9 bases short and J 3 bases short, with 12 bases between. CDR3 amino acids: CASMDGVYEQYF. CDR3 DNA: TGTGCCAGTATGGACGGAGTCTACGAGCAGTACTTC.

Many counts were recorded for this clonotype. The J gene is TRBJ2-2, the V gene TRBV27; no reliable D call. CDR3 length equals 14 residues. CDR1 is MNHEY, CDR2 SMNVEV, per germline (reference sequence). V lost 6 bases, J lost 5 bases, and 13 bases lay in between. The CDR3 DNA sequence: TGTGCCAGCAGAGTGACCGGGTGGACCGGGGAGCTGTTTTTT. This gives the protein CASRVTGWTGELFF.

Ten or more counts support this clonotype. This chain uses TRBV7-2 with TRBJ2-7; D unclear. In germline, CDR1 is SGHTA, CDR2 FQGNSA. The CDR3 contains 13 residues. With 5 bases removed from V and 5 bases from J, the gap between germline ends came to 13 bases. The CDR3 nucleotides are TGTGCCAGCAGCCCACGACCTCGGCACGAGCAGTACTTC. Translated, it gives CASSPRPRHEQYF.

This clonotype was seen repeatedly, ten times or more. V usage is TRBV5-1 and J usage is TRBJ1-1; D uncertain. Germline V gives CDR1 SGHRS, CDR2 YFSETQ. CDR3 length: 14 amino acids. V was trimmed by 5 bases and J by 0 bases, leaving 11 bases between them. This chain's CDR3 is CASSPDDMNTEAFF. For the CDR3, the DNA is TGCGCCAGCAGTCCGGATGATATGAACACTGAAGCTTTCTTT.

This clonotype was counted many times. The chain couples TRBV20-1 to TRBJ1-2, with 9 bases aligning to TRBD1. Germline values: CDR1 DFQATT, CDR2 SNEGSKA (reference sequence). V was clipped by 6 bases and J by 2 bases; unmatched bases: 7. This CDR3 has 14 amino acids. Here the CDR3 DNA reads TGCAGTGCCCCTGCCGGGACAGGGAACTATGGCTACACCTTC. This gives the protein CSAPAGTGNYGYTF.

Many counts were recorded for this clonotype. J is TRBJ2-7 and V is TRBV18; D is perhaps TRBD1 (6 bases). The CDR3 spans 14 residues. Trimming cost V 3 bases and J 3 bases, with 12 bases left between them. Germline CDR1 reads KGHSH; CDR2 reads LQKENI. CDR3 in DNA: TGTGCCAGCTCACCGTCCACAGGGAACTACGAGCAGTACTTC. Its translation is CASSPSTGNYEQYF.

This clonotype was recorded many times. V gene TRBV7-2 combines with J gene TRBJ1-3; D is undetermined. The V gene's germline CDR1 is SGHTA and CDR2 FQGNSA. The CDR3 loop spans 13 amino acids. The V gene lost 5 bases and the J gene lost 4 bases, with 9 bases spanning the gap. Written as DNA, the CDR3 is TGTGCCAGCAGCCCCTCCCCGGGAAACACCATATATTTT. Amino acid sequence: CASSPSPGNTIYF.

This clonotype was seen ten or more times. The chain links TRBV12-3 or TRBV12-4 to TRBJ2-7; 7 bases match TRBD1. V gave up 1 base and J gave up 4 bases; unmatched junction bases: 4. The CDR3 has 14 amino acids. The CDR3 region has the DNA TGTGCCAGCAGTTTAGAACAGGGGAAGTACGAGCAGTACTTC. Protein product: CASSLEQGKYEQYF.

This clonotype has a count of ten or more. The chain employs TRBV6-6 and TRBJ1-6; no definite D call. Trimming pared 9 bases from V and 4 bases from J, leaving 16 bases between. CDR3 size: 15 residues. Germline-derived CDR1 and CDR2 are MNHNY and SVGAGI (reference sequence). CDR3 in DNA: TGTGCCAGTTGTAGGGCGCCCGCGTATAATTCACCCCTCCACTTT. Its translation: CASCRAPAYNSPLHF.

This clonotype was detected many times. The gene calls are TRBV20-1 and TRBJ1-1; D is uncertain. CDR1 is DFQATT, CDR2 SNEGSKA, per germline (reference sequence). The CDR3 length is 11 residues. V dropped 6 bases and J dropped 7 bases, with 12 bases sitting between them. The CDR3 DNA sequence: TGCAGTGCGAGATATGGGCTTGAAGCTTTCTTT. Amino acid sequence: CSARYGLEAFF.

This clonotype was detected many times. CDR3 coding DNA: TGTGCCATCAGATGGACGCTGAACACTGAAGCTTTCTTT. Translated: CAIRWTLNTEAFF. The chain joins TRBV10-3 to TRBJ1-1, with D unresolved. V lost 6 bases and J lost 0, with 8 bases in between. The CDR3 has 13 amino acids. In germline, CDR1 is ENHRY, CDR2 SYGVKD.

There are many counts of this clonotype. The gene calls are TRBV5-1 and TRBJ2-7; D is unclear. Deletions cut 0 bases from V and 2 bases from J, with 18 bases between. The germline V gene encodes CDR1 SGHRS and CDR2 YFSETQ. The CDR3 runs to 17 residues. The CDR3 sequence is CASSLGVVSTSTYEQYF. CDR3 in DNA: TGCGCCAGCAGCTTGGGAGTCGTCTCAACCTCGACCTACGAGCAGTACTTC.

In its sample, this clonotype was seen many times. This chain connects TRBV7-3 to TRBJ2-1; the D is unclear. Per germline, CDR1 SGHTA and CDR2 FQGTGA. The CDR3 has 15 residues. Trimming removed 3 bases at V and 0 bases at J, with 9 bases between. The CDR3 loop is CASSFLARSYNEQFF. The CDR3 DNA reads TGTGCCAGCAGCTTTCTCGCACGCTCCTACAATGAGCAGTTCTTC.

This clonotype was detected many times. CDR3 in DNA: TGTGCCAGCAGCCAAGAGGGGGGACTAGCGGGAAACAATGAGCAGTTCTTC. Residues: CASSQEGGLAGNNEQFF. The rearrangement joins TRBV4-2 to TRBJ2-1, with 13 bases aligning to TRBD2. V was clipped by 0 bases and J by 5 bases; unmatched bases: 4. Germline values: CDR1 LGHNA, CDR2 YNFKEQ. CDR3 size: 17 residues.

In its sample, this clonotype was seen a few times. CDR3 DNA sequence: TGCAGTGCTAGAGATCTAGGTCCTCCGGTTGGCTACACCTTC. Amino acid sequence: CSARDLGPPVGYTF. This rearrangement joins TRBV20-1 to TRBJ1-2; D not certain. This CDR3 contains 14 residues. Germline-derived CDR1 and CDR2 are DFQATT and SNEGSKA (reference sequence). V was shortened by 0 bases and J by 7 bases, with 15 bases between the two germline ends.